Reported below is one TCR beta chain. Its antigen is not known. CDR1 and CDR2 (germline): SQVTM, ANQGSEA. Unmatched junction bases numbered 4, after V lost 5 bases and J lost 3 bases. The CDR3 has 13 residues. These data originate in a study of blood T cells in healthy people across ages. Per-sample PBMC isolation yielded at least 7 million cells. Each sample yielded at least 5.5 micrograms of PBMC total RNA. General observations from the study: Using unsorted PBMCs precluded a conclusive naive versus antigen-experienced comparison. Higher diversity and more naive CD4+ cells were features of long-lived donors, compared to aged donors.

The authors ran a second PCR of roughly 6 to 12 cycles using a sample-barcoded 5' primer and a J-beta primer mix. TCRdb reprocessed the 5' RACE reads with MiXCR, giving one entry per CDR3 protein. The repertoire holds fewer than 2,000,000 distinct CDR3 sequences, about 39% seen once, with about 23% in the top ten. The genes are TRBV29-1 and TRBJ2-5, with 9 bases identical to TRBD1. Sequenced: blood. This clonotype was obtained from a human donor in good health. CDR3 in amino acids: CSVRGQGKETQYF. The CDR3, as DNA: TGCAGCGTTCGCGGACAGGGGAAAGAGACCCAGTACTTC.